The subject of this entry is one TCR beta chain. No antigen is known for it. This record comes from a study of cytomegalovirus exposure and HLA in healthy donors. Study-wide findings and caveats: The study found most TCR sequences rare, yet found some public TCRs in many donors.

60 Vbeta and 13 Jbeta primers were used in PCR. Generated by immunoSEQ multiplex PCR, the TCRdb table keeps only in-frame clones and is missing some. The sample consists of about 92,000 clones, roughly 69% of them appearing once. The origin of this receptor is a man over 45 in good health and CMV-seronegative. Sequenced input: PBMCs.

Here the CDR3 reads CASSLNTGSNTDTQYF. The CDR3 coding sequence is TGTGCCAGCAGCTTGAACACGGGTTCCAACACAGATACGCAGTATTTT. The chain recombines TRBV5-6 with TRBJ2-3; D is uncertain. CDR3 size: 16 residues. The germline gives CDR1 SGHDT, CDR2 YYEEEE. Trimming pared 1 base from V and 2 bases from J, leaving 14 bases between. Full variable domain (outside the CDR3, taken from reference TRBV5-6 and TRBJ2-3): DAGVTQSPTHLIKTRGQQVTLRCSPKSGHDTVSWYQQALGQGPQFIFQYYEEEERQRGNFPDRFSGHQFPNYSSELNVNALLLGDSALYLCASSLNTGSNTDTQYFGPGTRLTVL.